This entry lists 20 T cell receptor beta chains sequenced from one sample in a study of CD8+ T cells in alopecia areata. Sorting used CD4, CD8alpha, NKG2D, NKG2ACE and other markers on pooled cutaneous lymph node cells. Sequencing used cDNA as its template, made by extracting RNA and reverse transcribing it. The method was immunoSEQ multiplex PCR; TCRdb's version includes in-frame clones alone and lacks a portion of them. The data show about 270,000 clones, with none appearing a single time. Sequenced material: CD4+ T cells sorted from a lymph node. These receptors all come from a C3H/HeJ mouse with alopecia areata. The mice in this strain carry MHC haplotype H2-k.

This clone was detected ten times or more. Gene names are mouse gene names. With the read ending 4 residues before the CDR3 end, the germline J gene is used to fill in that end. The chain has TRBV3 and TRBJ2-5; the match to TRBD2 covers 8 bases. V lost 4 bases to trimming and J lost 0 bases; unmatched junction nucleotides: 6. The germline V gene encodes CDR1 SNHLY and CDR2 FYNGKV (reference sequence). CDR3 size: 16 residues. CDR3 DNA, as far as it was read: TGTGCCAGCAGCTCGGGACTGGTCTTTAACCAAGAC. As protein: CASSSGLVFNQD. The full CDR3 sequence reads CASSSGLVFNQDTQYF.

A note on this clone: Gene labels here are mouse ones. The covered CDR3 bases are TGTGCCAGCAGTGATCAGGGACAGGGGTACTCC. This codes for CASSDQGQGYS. The CDR3 as a whole reads CASSDQGQGYSDYTF. This chain joins TRBV13-1 and TRBJ1-2; the match to TRBD1 covers 10 bases. The read ends 4 residues early relative to the CDR3; the germline J gene fills the gap. The CDR3 is 15 amino acids. Germline V lookup: CDR1 NSHNY, CDR2 SYGAGN. V dropped 1 base and J dropped 3; count of bases not matched to a gene: 3.

About this clone itself: Genes and germline are mouse. The sequence runs out 4 residues before the end of the CDR3; the remainder is reconstructed from the germline J gene. The V and J genes are TRBV13-1 and TRBJ2-3; 9 bases map to TRBD2. The CDR3 runs 16 residues. CDR1 and CDR2 (germline): NSHNY, SYGAGN. The trim removed 0 bases at V and 1 base at J, leaving 3 bases unmatched. The covered CDR3 bases are TGTGCCAGCAGTGATGACCGGGACTGGGGTGCAGAA. This encodes CASSDDRDWGAE. The whole CDR3 region reads CASSDDRDWGAETLYF.

This clone was counted a few times. The gene symbols are mouse symbols. Other DNA sequences in the same sample also yield this CDR3. The CDR3: CASSHRGGAETLYF. CDR3 bases read: TGTGCCAGCAGCCACAGGGGCGGTGCAGAA. The rearrangement uses TRBV5 and TRBJ2-3; maybe TRBD1 (6 bases). The sequence runs out 4 residues before the end of the CDR3; the remainder is reconstructed from the germline J gene. The CDR3 extends over 14 amino acids. V dropped 3 bases and J dropped 1 base, with 8 bases sitting between them. Germline V gene lookup returns CDR1 LGHNA and CDR2 YNLKQL (reference sequence).

In regard to this clone: Here the gene names and germline are mouse. The read comes to an end 4 residues before the CDR3 does, leaving the germline J gene to fill in the end. Other DNA variants within this sample encode the same CDR3. This chain uses TRBV13-1 with TRBJ2-1; 11 nucleotides agree with TRBD2. The J segment lost 3 bases and the V segment lost 5 bases, leaving 1 base of the junction unmatched. Germline V gene sequence: CDR1 NSHNY, CDR2 SYGAGN. This CDR3 is built from 14 residues. The CDR3 loop reads CASRGTGGYAEQFF. The sequenced part of the CDR3 DNA is TGTGCCAGCAGAGGGACTGGGGGCTATGCT.

In regard to this clone: The listed genes are named as in mouse. From the germline J gene comes the end of the CDR3, since the read stops 4 residues before it. The gene calls are TRBV12-1 and TRBJ2-7; TRBD2 agrees at 9 bases. Germline loops: CDR1 SGHSN, CDR2 HYEKVE. The CDR3 spans 14 residues. The CDR3 DNA, read in part, is TGTGCCAGCTCTCTCGGACTGGGGTTTTAT. Translating it yields CASSLGLGFY. The entire CDR3 protein is CASSLGLGFYEQYF. The full variable domain, in which reference TRBV12-1 and TRBJ2-7 provide the parts outside the CDR3, is DSGVVQSPRHIIKEKGGRSVLTCIPISGHSNVVWYQQTLGKELKFLIQHYEKVERDKGFLPSRFSVQQFDDYHSEMNMSALELEDSAMYFCASSLGLGFYEQYFGPGTRLTVL.

In this sample, this clone turned up a few times. Genes and germline are mouse. In the same sample, other DNA sequences code for this CDR3. The CDR3 loop is CASSDQNTEVFF. CDR3 bases read: TGTGCCAGCAGTGACCAGAACACA. This chain uses TRBV13-3 with TRBJ1-1; D call uncertain. The observed sequence ends 4 residues before the CDR3 terminus, with the missing tail filled in from the germline J gene. V lost 2 bases and J lost 0, with 2 bases in between. The germline CDR1 and CDR2 sequences are NNHDY and SYVADS. This CDR3 is built from 12 residues.

This clone occurred a few times. Germline and genes: mouse. The CDR3 is cut off 4 residues early in the read; its end comes from the germline J gene. This sequence joins TRBV1 and TRBJ2-1; 9 nucleotides agree with TRBD2. This CDR3 has 14 residues. J gave up 4 bases and V 4 bases, and 2 bases lay outside the gene matches. Per the germline V gene, CDR1 is NSQYPW and CDR2 is LRSPGD (reference sequence). The CDR3 bases that were read are TGCACCTGCAGTGGACTGGGGGCTTATGCT. This gives the protein CTCSGLGAYA. The complete CDR3 reads CTCSGLGAYAEQFF. The whole variable domain, filled in from reference TRBV1 and TRBJ2-1, reads VTLLEQNPRWRLVPRGQAVNLRCILKNSQYPWMSWYQQDLQKQLQWLFTLRSPGDKEVKSLPGADYLATRVTDTELRLQVANMSQGRTLYCTCSGLGAYAEQFFGPGTRLTVL.

Ten or more counts support this clone. Genes here carry mouse names. The DNA ends 3 residues before the CDR3 does, and the rest of the CDR3 is filled in from the germline J gene. The same CDR3 arises from other DNA sequences in this sample as well. The rearrangement joins TRBV13-1 to TRBJ1-6; D perhaps matches TRBD1 (5 bases). TRBJ1-6 falls under the ORF class, with uncertain function. The length of the CDR3 is 12 residues. Germline CDR1 NSHNY, CDR2 SYGAGN. Between the trimmed V and J ends, which lost 6 bases and 5 bases, there was a span of 6 bases. The CDR3 reads CASKTDNSPLYF. Incomplete CDR3 DNA: TGTGCCAGCAAGACAGATAATTCGCCC.

This clone was detected only a few times. Gene and germline names: mouse. The CDR3 end lies 3 residues beyond the end of the read and is filled in from the germline J gene. Other DNA sequences in the same sample also yield this CDR3. The chain combines TRBV1 with TRBJ1-6; TRBD1 is a possible D gene (5 bases). TRBJ1-6 is labeled an ORF, and its function is uncertain. The CDR3 contains 16 residues. The germline V gene encodes CDR1 NSQYPW and CDR2 LRSPGD (reference sequence). V lost 0 bases and J 1 base, leaving 7 bases between the germline ends. CDR3 amino acids: CTCSADEGSYNSPLYF. CDR3 bases read: TGCACCTGCAGTGCAGATGAGGGGTCCTATAATTCGCCC.

For this clone: The gene names given are mouse names. The read is 4 residues too short to cover the CDR3 end, so that end is filled in from the germline J gene. V usage is TRBV5 and J usage is TRBJ2-3; maybe TRBD1 (6 bases). The CDR3 spans 16 residues. The ends were cut back, 0 bases at V and 0 bases at J, with 10 bases in the middle. Germline loops: CDR1 LGHNA, CDR2 YNLKQL (reference sequence). The covered CDR3 bases are TGTGCCAGCAGCCAAGACAGGGGCGATAGTGCAGAA. Protein product: CASSQDRGDSAE. The whole CDR3 protein is CASSQDRGDSAETLYF.

To note about this clone: Germline and genes here are mouse. The sequenced fragment ends 4 residues before the CDR3 boundary, so the rest is inferred from the germline J gene. The chain has TRBV13-1 and TRBJ2-3; 10 bases fit TRBD2. This CDR3 is 14 amino acids long. Germline assignment: CDR1 NSHNY and CDR2 SYGAGN. V was pared by 3 bases and J by 3 bases, with 1 base of the junction left unmatched. The covered CDR3 bases are TGTGCCAGCAGTGCCTGGGGGGGCGCAGAA. Its translation: CASSAWGGAE. In full, the CDR3 reads CASSAWGGAETLYF.

This clone showed up just a few times. Genes here carry mouse names. The read finishes 3 residues shy of the CDR3 end, and the germline J gene is used to complete it. This sequence joins TRBV13-3 and TRBJ1-6, with TRBD1 identical over 9 bases. TRBJ1-6 is an ORF, and what it does is uncertain. V trimming: 5 bases; J trimming: 2 bases; junction bases outside the gene matches: 5. Germline CDR1 reads NNHDY; CDR2 reads SYVADS. The CDR3 length is 16 residues. Incomplete CDR3 DNA: TGTGCCAGCAGCTACCGGGACAGGGCCTATAATTCGCCC. Amino acids: CASSYRDRAYNSP. From start to end, the CDR3 is CASSYRDRAYNSPLYF.

Comment on this clone: These gene names are mouse names. Other DNA sequences in the same sample also yield this CDR3. The sequenced CDR3 bases are TGCACCTGCAGTGCAGATCGACTGGGGGGGTATGCT. This codes for CTCSADRLGGYA. Given in full, the CDR3 is CTCSADRLGGYAEQFF. The V call is TRBV1, the J call TRBJ2-1; the match to TRBD2 covers 11 bases. The read terminates 4 residues before the CDR3 end, so the remaining end is supplied by the germline J gene. V dropped 0 bases and J dropped 4; count of bases not matched to a gene: 2. Germline V lookup: CDR1 NSQYPW, CDR2 LRSPGD (reference sequence). The CDR3 consists of 16 residues.

This clone has more than one count but fewer than ten. Gene names refer to mouse genes. The read gets to within 4 residues of the CDR3 end, and the germline J gene fills in the rest. The chain links TRBV13-3 to TRBJ2-1; D gene ambiguous. The CDR3 extends over 13 amino acids. Germline CDR1 and CDR2: NNHDY and SYVADS. V shed 6 bases and J shed 5 bases, with 12 bases lying between them. The CDR3 loop reads CASTTEKNAEQFF. The CDR3 DNA, read in part, is TGTGCCAGCACTACAGAAAAAAATGCT.

Comments on this clone: Mouse gene names apply. From the germline J gene comes the end of the CDR3, since the read stops 4 residues before it. This sequence joins TRBV13-2 and TRBJ2-1; 14 bases line up with TRBD2. The V gene's germline CDR1 is NNHNN and CDR2 SYGAGS (reference sequence). CDR3 size: 17 residues. V lost 4 bases and J lost 3; bases outside the gene matches: 6. CDR3 DNA, as far as it was read: TGTGCCAGCGGTCCGGGACTGGGGGGGCGGGTCTATGCT. Encoded protein: CASGPGLGGRVYA. In full, the CDR3 is CASGPGLGGRVYAEQFF.

A word on this clone: The genes are named according to mouse. The read halts 4 residues ahead of the CDR3 end, with the missing end drawn from the germline J gene. This chain joins TRBV19 and TRBJ2-5; the match to TRBD2 covers 9 bases. The CDR3 is 14 amino acids. Germline assignment: CDR1 FNHDT and CDR2 SITEND (reference sequence). CDR3 protein: CASSLDWGKDTQYF. The CDR3 bases that were read are TGTGCCAGCAGCCTAGACTGGGGGAAAGAC.

Points on this clone: Mouse germline and gene names are used. The CDR3 end is not reached by the read, which stops 4 residues before it; the germline J gene fills it in. This same CDR3 is encoded by further DNA sequences in the sample. The rearrangement joins TRBV1 to TRBJ2-7; 7 bases are a match to TRBD1. V shed 1 base, J shed 0 bases, and the junction held 3 bases outside the gene matches. The length of the CDR3 is 15 residues. Germline V lookup: CDR1 NSQYPW, CDR2 LRSPGD (reference sequence). The chain's CDR3 is CTCSAGRDSSYEQYF. The sequenced CDR3 bases are TGCACCTGCAGTGCAGGGCGGGACAGCTCCTAT. Full variable domain (remainder filled in from reference TRBV1 and TRBJ2-7): VTLLEQNPRWRLVPRGQAVNLRCILKNSQYPWMSWYQQDLQKQLQWLFTLRSPGDKEVKSLPGADYLATRVTDTELRLQVANMSQGRTLYCTCSAGRDSSYEQYFGPGTRLTVL.

Notes on this clone: The listed genes are named as in mouse. From the germline J gene comes the end of the CDR3, since the read stops 4 residues before it. The same CDR3 arises from other DNA sequences in this sample as well. The J gene is TRBJ2-1, the V gene TRBV13-2, with 12 bases identical to TRBD2. CDR1 and CDR2 (germline): NNHNN, SYGAGS (reference sequence). This CDR3 comprises 15 residues. After removal of 3 bases from V and 6 bases from J, the junction contained 4 bases not matched to a gene. The CDR3: CASGGLGGRRAEQFF. The CDR3 bases that were read are TGTGCCAGCGGTGGACTGGGGGGGCGCCGTGCT.

Points on this clone: The gene names here belong to mouse. Read sequence stops 3 residues before the CDR3 end, and the germline J gene provides the missing end. The chain carries TRBV5 and TRBJ1-6; D is undetermined. TRBJ1-6 is an ORF, and what it does is uncertain. Looked up from germline, CDR1 is LGHNA and CDR2 is YNLKQL (reference sequence). The CDR3 contains 17 residues. V lost 0 bases to trimming and J lost 1 base, with 10 bases between them. This CDR3 is CASSQDRDKSYNSPLYF. Incomplete CDR3 DNA: TGTGCCAGCAGCCAAGATAGAGACAAATCCTATAATTCGCCC.